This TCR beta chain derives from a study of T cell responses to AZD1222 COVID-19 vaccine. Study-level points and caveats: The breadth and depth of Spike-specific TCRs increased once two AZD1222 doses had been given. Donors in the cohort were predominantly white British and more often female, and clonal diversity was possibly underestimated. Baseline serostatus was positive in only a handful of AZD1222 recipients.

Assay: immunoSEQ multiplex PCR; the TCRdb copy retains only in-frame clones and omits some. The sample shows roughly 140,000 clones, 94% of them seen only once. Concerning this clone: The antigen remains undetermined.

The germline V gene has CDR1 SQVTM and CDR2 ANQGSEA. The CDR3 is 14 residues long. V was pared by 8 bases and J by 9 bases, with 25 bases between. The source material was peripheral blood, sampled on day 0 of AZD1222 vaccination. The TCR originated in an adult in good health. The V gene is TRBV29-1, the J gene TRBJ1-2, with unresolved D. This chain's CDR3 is CSTRGSWSLDSYTF. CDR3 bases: TGCAGCACCCGGGGAAGCTGGTCCCTCGACAGCTACACCTTC.